Presented here are 20 T cell receptor beta chains from one specimen sequenced in a study of T cells in Graves' hyperthyroidism and ophthalmopathy. The source material, RNA transcripts, was used to amplify TCR beta CDR3 regions. The TCR CDR3 was amplified in a first-round RT-PCR using the HTBI primer set. TCRdb called the multiplex PCR reads again in MiXCR, with one record for every CDR3 protein. The top ten clones hold roughly 7% of a sample with around 600,000 distinct CDR3 sequences, around 14% of them seen once. The sample consisted of blood. These receptors came from a woman between 18 and 30 years old with Graves' ophthalmopathy.

Many counts were recorded for this clonotype. The gene calls are TRBV12-3 or TRBV12-4 and TRBJ2-1; D could derive from TRBD1 or TRBD2 (5 bases each). There are 17 residues in the CDR3. Trimming removed 7 bases from V and 5 bases from J, with 24 bases in between. CDR3 residues: CASTFTGLLLQNNEQFF. CDR3 bases: TGTGCCAGCACCTTCACGGGGCTCCTTCTCCAGAACAATGAGCAGTTCTTC.

This clonotype was seen repeatedly, ten times or more. This rearrangement joins TRBV20-1 to TRBJ2-3, with 11 bases aligning to TRBD2. Trimming took 6 bases from V and 3 from J; bases not matched to a gene: 20. The CDR3 covers 19 residues. Germline V lookup: CDR1 DFQATT, CDR2 SNEGSKA (reference sequence). CDR3 nucleotides: TGCAGTGCCCCTAGGTGGCTAGCGGGAGGAAGTGGTGTGACAGATACGCAGTATTTT. Its translation is CSAPRWLAGGSGVTDTQYF.

This clonotype was counted many times. The chain combines TRBV30 with TRBJ2-2; TRBD2 is a possible D gene (5 bases). This CDR3 contains 14 residues. V lost 3 bases, J lost 3 bases, and 11 bases lay in between. The germline gives CDR1 GTSNPN, CDR2 SVGIG (reference sequence). The chain's CDR3 is CAWRLDWDTGELFF. The CDR3 nucleotides are TGTGCCTGGAGGTTGGACTGGGACACCGGGGAGCTGTTTTTT.

The chain couples TRBV19 to TRBJ1-1; 9 bases map to TRBD1. The CDR3 has 14 residues. V lost 4 bases to trimming and J lost 5 bases; unmatched junction nucleotides: 5. The germline CDR1 and CDR2 sequences are LNHDA and SQIVND (reference sequence). The CDR3 coding sequence is TGTGCCAGTAGTACGGGACAGGGATTGACTGAAGCTTTCTTT. Translated: CASSTGQGLTEAFF.

This clonotype was seen repeatedly, ten times or more. The V gene is TRBV6-1, the J gene TRBJ2-3, with unresolved D. V was trimmed by 1 base and J by 6 bases, leaving 11 bases between them. This CDR3 is 14 amino acids long. Germline loops: CDR1 MNHNS, CDR2 SASEGT. CDR3 in amino acids: CASSEGSSSDTQYF. CDR3 coding DNA: TGTGCCAGCAGTGAAGGCTCTTCTTCCGATACGCAGTATTTT.

The table lists this clonotype with many counts. The chain uses TRBV7-3 and TRBJ2-7, with D possibly being TRBD2 (5 bases). V was pared by 0 bases and J by 6 bases, with 12 bases between. CDR1 and CDR2 from the germline V gene are SGHTA and FQGTGA. The CDR3 contains 14 residues. The CDR3 DNA reads as TGTGCCAGCAGCTTAACCGGACTCTCGTCCGAGCAGTACTTC. It encodes CASSLTGLSSEQYF.

This clonotype was recorded many times. This chain joins TRBV20-1 and TRBJ2-2; TRBD2 matches 10 bases. Germline V gene data show CDR1 as DFQATT and CDR2 as SNEGSKA (reference sequence). The CDR3 extends over 15 amino acids. J was trimmed by 6 bases and V by 1 base; bases with no gene match: 5. The CDR3 DNA is TGCAGTGCTAGAGGTGATAGCGGGAGGTCCGGGGAGCTGTTTTTT. Its translation is CSARGDSGRSGELFF.

This clonotype came up many times. J is TRBJ2-3 and V is TRBV2; 11 bases are shared with TRBD2. Germline values: CDR1 SNHLY, CDR2 FYNNEI. CDR3 size: 18 residues. Germline trimming cut 7 bases from V and 2 bases from J; bases unmatched to any gene: 14. CDR3 sequence (DNA): TGTGCCAGCATAGGGGGGGCGCCACTAGCGGGAGACACAGATACGCAGTATTTT. It yields the protein CASIGGAPLAGDTDTQYF.

This clonotype was detected ten times or more. The V gene is TRBV6-2 or TRBV6-3, the J gene TRBJ2-5; D may be TRBD2 (6 bases). Germline CDR1 is MNHEY and CDR2 is SVGEGT. The CDR3 loop spans 15 amino acids. V was shortened by 7 bases and J by 4 bases, with 19 bases between the two germline ends. The CDR3 DNA is TGTGCCAGCACCGGTCCTCGCGGGACGGGAGAGACCCAGTACTTC. It codes for CASTGPRGTGETQYF.

This clonotype was detected many times. In nucleotides, the CDR3 is TGCAGTGCTAGAGGGACTAGCGGGAGAAGCGGCACCGGGGAGCTGTTTTTT. This codes for CSARGTSGRSGTGELFF. The chain links TRBV20-1 to TRBJ2-2; 13 nucleotides match TRBD2. Germline CDR1 reads DFQATT; CDR2 reads SNEGSKA (reference sequence). This CDR3 has 17 residues. The junction had 6 bases not matched to a gene; V was cut back by 1 base and J by 4 bases.

This clonotype was counted at least ten times. The chain is built from TRBV7-3 and TRBJ2-3, with D unclear. Trimming took 5 bases from V and 8 from J, leaving 14 bases between them. The CDR3 contains 13 residues. CDR1 SGHTA and CDR2 FQGTGA come from the germline V gene. The chain's CDR3 is CASSPARSGTQYF. CDR3 nucleotide sequence: TGTGCCAGCAGCCCCGCCCGTTCGGGTACGCAGTATTTT.

In its sample, this clonotype was seen a few times. The chain couples TRBV7-2 to TRBJ2-7, with D hard to call. Trimming removed 3 bases from V and 8 bases from J, with 8 bases in between. The CDR3 covers 11 residues. The germline CDR1 and CDR2 sequences are SGHTA and FQGNSA. The CDR3: CASSLGFQQYF. In nucleotides, the CDR3 is TGTGCCAGCAGCTTGGGATTTCAGCAGTACTTC.

This clonotype has ten or more counts. The chain combines TRBV28 with TRBJ2-7; TRBD2 matches at 8 bases. Germline-derived CDR1 and CDR2 are MDHEN and SYDVKM. The length of the CDR3 is 16 residues. J lost 6 bases, V lost 5 bases, and 15 bases had no gene match. CDR3 loop: CASSPVSGKGFFEQYF. The CDR3 coding sequence is TGTGCCAGCAGTCCCGTTAGCGGGAAAGGGTTTTTCGAGCAGTACTTC.

This clonotype was recorded many times. The V call is TRBV5-5, the J call TRBJ2-2, with TRBD2 matching 14 bases. Germline V gene sequence: CDR1 SGHKS, CDR2 YYEKEE (reference sequence). Trimming cost V 4 bases and J 1 base; bases outside gene matches: 6. The CDR3 is made up of 18 amino acids. Written as DNA, the CDR3 is TGTGCCAGCAGCCCAGGACTAGCGGGAGGAGTGAACACCGGGGAGCTGTTTTTT. Translating gives CASSPGLAGGVNTGELFF.

This clonotype occurred many times. V and J are TRBV20-1 and TRBJ2-7; D might be TRBD1 or TRBD2, each matching 5 bases. From germline, CDR1 is DFQATT and CDR2 SNEGSKA (reference sequence). V lost 3 bases and J lost 5, with 14 bases in between. There are 13 residues in the CDR3. CDR3 in amino acids: CSARGAGMDEQYF. For the CDR3, the DNA is TGCAGTGCTAGGGGAGCAGGGATGGACGAGCAGTACTTC.

The rearrangement joins TRBV3-1 to TRBJ1-2; 8 bases line up with TRBD1. CDR1 and CDR2 (germline): LGHDT, YNNKEL (reference sequence). The CDR3 consists of 15 residues. J was trimmed by 5 bases and V by 0 bases; bases with no gene match: 5. The CDR3 DNA is TGTGCCAGCAGCCAAGATCAGGGGGCTTTTTATGGCTACACCTTC. It translates to CASSQDQGAFYGYTF.

A note on this clonotype: Since a much larger clone is just one base distant, this may be a read error. The conserved phenylalanine or tryptophan is not found at the CDR3 terminus, so this likely reflects a read error. V usage is TRBV3-1 and J usage is TRBJ2-3; possible D gene TRBD2, 6 bases. Germline CDR1 reads LGHDT; CDR2 reads YNNKEL (reference sequence). This CDR3 has 13 residues. V was shortened by 9 bases and J by 1 base, with 11 bases between the two germline ends. In nucleotides, the CDR3 is TGTGCCAGTTCGACTAGACGCACAGATACGCAGTATCTT. Protein: CASSTRRTDTQYL.

This clonotype was observed a few times. The chain employs TRBV28 and TRBJ1-4; possible D gene TRBD1, 6 bases. Trimming took off 3 bases at V and 4 bases at J, with 15 bases between the two ends. CDR1 is MDHEN and CDR2 is SYDVKM in the germline V gene. The CDR3 runs 16 residues. CDR3 sequence: CASSFPGAGSNEKLFF. In nucleotides, the CDR3 is TGTGCCAGCAGTTTCCCGGGGGCAGGGAGTAATGAAAAACTGTTTTTT.

This clonotype was detected ten times or more. V usage is TRBV6-1 and J usage is TRBJ2-5, with 8 bases identical to TRBD1. The junction had 8 bases not matched to a gene; V was cut back by 6 bases and J by 5 bases. CDR1 and CDR2 from the germline V gene are MNHNS and SASEGT. CDR3 length: 14 amino acids. For the CDR3, the DNA is TGTGCCAGCAGGGTAGGACAGGGCGGCGAGACCCAGTACTTC. Protein product: CASRVGQGGETQYF.

This clonotype was recorded a few times. This could be a read error, since a much larger clone is one nucleotide away. The V and J genes are TRBV7-2 and TRBJ2-7; 8 nucleotides match TRBD2. The J segment lost 2 bases and the V segment lost 4 bases, leaving 7 bases of the junction unmatched. Germline V gives CDR1 SGHTA, CDR2 FQGNSA. CDR3 length equals 15 residues. The CDR3 reads CASSCISGTPYEQYF. The CDR3 region has the DNA TGTGCCAGCAGCTGTATTAGCGGGACTCCCTACGAGCAGTACTTC. The variable domain in full, completed from reference TRBV7-2 and TRBJ2-7, reads GAGVSQSPSNKVTEKGKDVELRCDPISGHTALYWYRQSLGQGLEFLIYFQGNSAPDKSGLPSDRFSAERTGGSVSTLTIQRTQQEDSAVYLCASSCISGTPYEQYFGPGTRLTVT.